The 26 T cell receptor beta chains in this list originate from one sample, sequenced in a study of blood T cell repertoires in COVID-19. The method was immunoSEQ multiplex PCR; TCRdb's version includes in-frame clones alone and lacks a portion of them. The table records around 140,000 clones, roughly 88% of them present only once. Sequenced input: PBMCs or T cells enriched from blood (not recorded which). Every receptor here comes from a man aged 50 or older who had recovered from COVID-19.

The chain has TRBV11-3 and TRBJ2-1; 11 positions match TRBD2. This CDR3 comprises 15 residues. With 8 bases clipped from V and 4 bases from J, the junction kept 7 bases outside the gene matches. Looked up from germline, CDR1 is SGHNT and CDR2 is YENEEA. The DNA of the CDR3 is TGTGCCAGCTCCGGTAGCGGGGGGGCTTACAATGAGCAGTTCTTC. It specifies CASSGSGGAYNEQFF.

The CDR3 loop is CASSYSRLATIWSGELFF. CDR3 sequence (DNA): TGTGCCAGCAGTTACTCGAGGCTAGCCACGATTTGGAGCGGGGAGCTGTTTTTT. The chain joins TRBV6-2 or TRBV6-3 to TRBJ2-2; weak D call: TRBD2 (5 bases). This CDR3 region has 18 residues. Germline assignment: CDR1 MNHEY and CDR2 SVGEGT. Trimming cost V 0 bases and J 7 bases, with 21 bases left between them.

The chain carries TRBV7-2 and TRBJ1-3; D possibly corresponds to TRBD1 (5 bases). Germline values: CDR1 SGHTA, CDR2 FQGNSA. V lost 3 bases to trimming and J lost 2 bases, with 11 bases between them. CDR3 length: 15 amino acids. The CDR3 bases are TGTGCCAGCAGCTTCCAGGGTTTAACTGGAAACACCATATATTTT. Protein: CASSFQGLTGNTIYF. Complete variable domain (other parts from reference TRBV7-2 and TRBJ1-3): GAGVSQSPSNKVTEKGKDVELRCDPISGHTALYWYRQSLGQGLEFLIYFQGNSAPDKSGLPSDRFSAERTGGSVSTLTIQRTQQEDSAVYLCASSFQGLTGNTIYFGEGSWLTVV.

The chain links TRBV5-3 to TRBJ1-2; no clear D gene. TRBV5-3 is identified as an open reading frame with a role that is uncertain. V was cut by 4 bases and J by 4 bases, with 14 bases left in between. This CDR3 comprises 14 residues. In nucleotides, the CDR3 is TGTGCCAGAAGCCCCATAGACACGATCTATGGCTACACCTTC. It codes for CARSPIDTIYGYTF.

This clone was counted between two and nine times. The chain couples TRBV18 to TRBJ2-7; the D is unclear. CDR1 and CDR2 from the germline V gene are KGHSH and LQKENI. V lost 6 bases, J lost 2 bases, and 20 bases lay in between. CDR3 size: 16 residues. The CDR3 here is CASSPSAVPTPYEQYF. In DNA form, the CDR3 reads TGTGCCAGCTCGCCATCGGCGGTTCCCACGCCCTACGAGCAGTACTTC.

This rearrangement joins TRBV30 to TRBJ1-5; D is uncertain. The CDR3 consists of 14 residues. Trimming took 2 bases from V and 2 from J, leaving 10 bases between them. The germline gives CDR1 GTSNPN, CDR2 SVGIG (reference sequence). For the CDR3, the DNA is TGTGCCTGGAGTCTTGCGGCAGGCAATCAGCCCCAGCATTTT. This encodes CAWSLAAGNQPQHF.

This clone has just one count. This rearrangement joins TRBV19 to TRBJ1-1; 9 bases fit TRBD1. In germline, CDR1 is LNHDA, CDR2 SQIVND (reference sequence). The trim removed 5 bases at V and 6 bases at J, leaving 7 bases unmatched. This CDR3 has 14 residues. The CDR3 DNA reads TGTGCCAGTAGTCCCCCGGGACAGGGAGCTGAAGCTTTCTTT. Translation: CASSPPGQGAEAFF.

The chain carries TRBV18 and TRBJ2-7; tentative D call: TRBD2 (5 bases). The germline V gene has CDR1 KGHSH and CDR2 LQKENI. This CDR3 contains 16 residues. V dropped 0 bases and J dropped 1 base, with 13 bases sitting between them. CDR3 amino acids: CASSPPPGKESYEQYF. Written as DNA, the CDR3 is TGTGCCAGCTCACCACCCCCGGGGAAGGAATCCTACGAGCAGTACTTC.

This chain connects TRBV25-1 to TRBJ1-1; no definite D call. Germline assignment: CDR1 MGHDK and CDR2 SYGVNS. V was pared by 2 bases and J by 4 bases, with 11 bases between. This CDR3 spans 14 amino acids. In DNA form, the CDR3 reads TGTGCCAGCAGTGAACCAGGTGAGGGCACTGAAGCTTTCTTT. Its protein product is CASSEPGEGTEAFF.

V and J are TRBV11-2 and TRBJ2-7, with TRBD1 matching 11 bases. This CDR3 is built from 16 residues. The trim removed 5 bases at V and 4 bases at J, leaving 10 bases unmatched. Looked up from germline, CDR1 is SGHAT and CDR2 is FQNNGV. CDR3 residues: CASSPLDGTGGYEQYF. The CDR3 nucleotides are TGTGCCAGCAGCCCCCTGGACGGGACAGGGGGGTACGAGCAGTACTTC.

This chain uses TRBV28 with TRBJ2-7; unclear D gene. Deletions cut 3 bases from V and 3 bases from J, with 18 bases between. This CDR3 comprises 16 residues. In germline, CDR1 is MDHEN, CDR2 SYDVKM. CDR3 residues: CASSFFQAMGFYEQYF. CDR3 bases: TGTGCCAGCAGTTTTTTCCAGGCGATGGGTTTCTACGAGCAGTACTTC. The full variable domain, completed using reference TRBV28 and TRBJ2-7, is DVKVTQSSRYLVKRTGEKVFLECVQDMDHENMFWYRQDPGLGLRLIYFSYDVKMKEKGDIPEGYSVSREKKERFSLILESASTNQTSMYLCASSFFQAMGFYEQYFGPGTRLTVT.

This clone was counted only a few times. The V call is TRBV3-1 (or the pseudogene TRBV3-2), the J call TRBJ1-2, with 7 nucleotides matching TRBD1. This CDR3 is built from 14 residues. CDR1 LGHDT and CDR2 YNNKEL come from the germline V gene (reference sequence). V trimming: 2 bases; J trimming: 5 bases; junction bases outside the gene matches: 5. CDR3 protein: CASSQMSGGYGYTF. The CDR3, as DNA: TGTGCCAGCAGCCAAATGTCAGGGGGGTATGGCTACACCTTC.

The rearrangement joins TRBV5-4 to TRBJ2-5, with a weak D call TRBD2 (5 bases). The CDR3 is made up of 13 amino acids. The germline V gene has CDR1 SGHNT and CDR2 YYREEE (reference sequence). V lost 5 bases, J lost 7 bases, and 15 bases lay in between. In DNA form, the CDR3 reads TGTGCCAGCAGGTCGGACTCCAGCGTGACCCAGTACTTC. This translates into CASRSDSSVTQYF.

CDR3 protein: CAWNRGSTNEKLFF. The CDR3, as DNA: TGTGCCTGGAACAGGGGGTCGACTAATGAAAAACTGTTTTTT. The genes are TRBV30 and TRBJ1-4, with 8 bases that match TRBD1. The CDR3 totals 14 residues. Germline lookup yields CDR1 GTSNPN and CDR2 SVGIG (reference sequence). The V and J ends lost 4 bases and 2 bases, in that order; junction bases with no gene match: 3.

V usage is TRBV28 and J usage is TRBJ1-4; D is unclear. V was trimmed by 4 bases and J by 2 bases, leaving 17 bases between them. Germline CDR1 and CDR2: MDHEN and SYDVKM. CDR3 length: 17 amino acids. The CDR3 DNA reads as TGTGCCAGCAGTTATCCGGGGAAGGGAAGGACTAATGAAAAACTGTTTTTT. Its translation: CASSYPGKGRTNEKLFF.

This clone was recorded once. The chain couples TRBV7-9 to TRBJ1-4; TRBD1 aligns across 8 bases. The CDR3 length is 15 residues. The trim removed 5 bases at V and 0 bases at J, leaving 2 bases unmatched. Germline lookup yields CDR1 SEHNR and CDR2 FQNEAQ (reference sequence). DNA for the CDR3: TGTGCCAGCAGCCGGGGACAGGCAACTAATGAAAAACTGTTTTTT. Amino acids: CASSRGQATNEKLFF. Full variable domain (rest looked up from reference TRBV7-9 and TRBJ1-4): DTGVSQNPRHKITKRGQNVTFRCDPISEHNRLYWYRQTLGQGPEFLTYFQNEAQLEKSRLLSDRFSAERPKGSFSTLEIQRTEQGDSAMYLCASSRGQATNEKLFFGSGTQLSVL.

The genes are TRBV6-2 or TRBV6-3 and TRBJ2-5, with TRBD1 as a possible D gene (6 bases). This CDR3 comprises 14 residues. Per germline, CDR1 MNHEY and CDR2 SVGEGT. V dropped 2 bases and J dropped 3 bases, with 10 bases sitting between them. CDR3 amino acids: CASSYRAGEETQYF. The CDR3 region has the DNA TGTGCCAGCAGTTACCGGGCAGGGGAAGAGACCCAGTACTTC.

The rearrangement joins TRBV18 to TRBJ1-2, with D tentatively TRBD1 (6 bases). The V gene's germline CDR1 is KGHSH and CDR2 LQKENI. The CDR3 has 15 residues. V dropped 3 bases and J dropped 4 bases, with 15 bases sitting between them. DNA for the CDR3: TGTGCCAGCTCACCGGAAGGACAGCAATCCTATGGCTACACCTTC. Encoded protein: CASSPEGQQSYGYTF.

This clone was detected once. CDR3 region: CASNVDLQGTEAFF. The CDR3, as DNA: TGTGCCAGCAACGTCGATCTCCAGGGAACTGAAGCTTTCTTT. The chain has TRBV7-9 and TRBJ1-1; the D gene is possibly TRBD1 (5 bases). CDR3 length: 14 amino acids. With 7 bases removed from V and 5 bases from J, the gap between germline ends came to 17 bases. Germline V CDR1 and CDR2: SEHNR, FQNEAQ (reference sequence).

V gene TRBV24-1 combines with J gene TRBJ2-5; 7 nucleotides agree with TRBD2. This CDR3 is 15 amino acids long. Germline-derived CDR1 and CDR2 are KGHDR and SFDVKD. Trimming removed 5 bases from V and 5 bases from J; junction bases left unmatched: 10. CDR3 sequence: CATSGGRELGETQYF. The DNA for the CDR3 is TGTGCCACCAGTGGCGGGCGGGAGCTGGGGGAGACCCAGTACTTC.

The chain links TRBV29-1 to TRBJ2-2; 9 nucleotides agree with TRBD1. The CDR3 runs 13 residues. With V trimmed by 6 bases and J by 7 bases, 6 bases remained unmatched. CDR1 is SQVTM and CDR2 is ANQGSEA in the germline V gene. The DNA for the CDR3 is TGCAGCGTGGTACAGGGGGCGGGCGGGGAGCTGTTTTTT. Protein product: CSVVQGAGGELFF.

This chain joins TRBV5-1 and TRBJ2-5; D perhaps matches TRBD1 (5 bases). The CDR3 spans 13 residues. V was clipped by 1 base and J by 4 bases, with 8 bases between them. Germline values: CDR1 SGHRS, CDR2 YFSETQ. The CDR3 loop is CASSLQGRETQYF. CDR3 bases: TGCGCCAGCAGCTTGCAGGGTCGAGAGACCCAGTACTTC.

This chain connects TRBV28 to TRBJ1-3; D is unresolved. CDR3 length: 10 residues. Germline CDR1 reads MDHEN; CDR2 reads SYDVKM. V was pared by 5 bases and J by 7 bases, with 3 bases between. The CDR3 nucleotides are TGTGCCAGCAGTGGCAACACCATATATTTT. It codes for CASSGNTIYF.

This clone appeared a single time. The chain recombines TRBV11-2 with TRBJ2-2; D possibly corresponds to TRBD2 (5 bases). The germline V and J ends were trimmed by 6 bases and 0 bases, with 11 bases remaining between them. The CDR3 is 15 amino acids. From germline, CDR1 is SGHAT and CDR2 FQNNGV. This CDR3 reads CASRPTTTNTGELFF. CDR3 nucleotides: TGTGCCAGCAGGCCGACTACGACGAACACCGGGGAGCTGTTTTTT.

The V and J genes are TRBV5-1 and TRBJ2-3; D is possibly TRBD2 (6 bases). From germline, CDR1 is SGHRS and CDR2 YFSETQ. This CDR3 has 15 amino acids. With 1 base removed from V and 3 bases from J, the gap between germline ends came to 12 bases. The CDR3: CASSLSGVVTDTQYF. DNA of the CDR3: TGCGCCAGCAGCTTGTCGGGGGTGGTGACAGATACGCAGTATTTT.

This clone was counted a few times. The rearrangement links TRBV4-1 to TRBJ1-5; no definite D call. This CDR3 has 13 amino acids. Germline V gene sequence: CDR1 MGHRA, CDR2 YSYEKL. The V and J ends lost 1 base and 6 bases respectively, with 7 bases between them. CDR3 nucleotide sequence: TGCGCCAGCAGCCAAGGATTCGGTCAGCCCCAGCATTTT. It specifies CASSQGFGQPQHF.